The 6 T cell receptor beta chains below come from one sample, sequenced in a study of OX40 agonist ivuxolimab in advanced cancers. Assay: immunoSEQ multiplex PCR; the TCRdb copy retains only in-frame clones and omits some. The sample lists 65,000 to 90,000 clones, roughly 88% occurring once. The specimen was CD4+ or CD8+ T cells sorted from blood, collected in a trial of the OX40 agonist ivuxolimab. The receptor source for this set is an adult with an advanced solid tumor such as melanoma, head and neck, liver or kidney cancer.

The chain employs TRBV7-2 and TRBJ2-3; TRBD2 might be the D (5 bases). CDR3 size: 12 residues. CDR1 is SGHTA, CDR2 FQGNSA, per germline. V was clipped by 3 bases and J by 4 bases, with 5 bases between them. The CDR3 sequence is CASSFGADTQYF. The CDR3 DNA follows: TGTGCCAGCAGCTTCGGGGCAGATACGCAGTATTTT.

The chain recombines TRBV6-6 with TRBJ1-2; 9 bases are shared with TRBD1. CDR3 length equals 13 residues. With 6 bases clipped from V and 5 bases from J, the junction kept 4 bases outside the gene matches. Germline V gives CDR1 MNHNY, CDR2 SVGAGI (reference sequence). CDR3 sequence: CASRPGTGYGYTF. In DNA form, the CDR3 reads TGTGCCAGCAGACCGGGGACAGGGTATGGCTACACCTTC.

The rearrangement uses TRBV7-9 and TRBJ2-7; no firm D call. The CDR3 totals 14 residues. CDR1 SEHNR and CDR2 FQNEAQ come from the germline V gene (reference sequence). V shed 2 bases and J shed 3 bases, with 11 bases lying between them. CDR3 residues: CASSLSEFRYEQYF. CDR3 in DNA: TGTGCCAGCAGCTTAAGTGAGTTCCGCTACGAGCAGTACTTC. Combining the CDR3 with reference TRBV7-9 and TRBJ2-7 gives the whole variable domain DTGVSQNPRHKITKRGQNVTFRCDPISEHNRLYWYRQTLGQGPEFLTYFQNEAQLEKSRLLSDRFSAERPKGSFSTLEIQRTEQGDSAMYLCASSLSEFRYEQYFGPGTRLTVT.

The J gene is TRBJ2-5, the V gene TRBV19; D remains ambiguous. V shed 1 base and J shed 6 bases, with 3 bases lying between them. CDR3 length equals 11 residues. Germline CDR1 reads LNHDA; CDR2 reads SQIVND (reference sequence). As DNA, the CDR3 is TGTGCCAGTAGTATAGGCAAGACCCAGTACTTC. The encoded protein is CASSIGKTQYF. Drawing the rest from reference TRBV19 and TRBJ2-5, the complete variable domain is DGGITQSPKYLFRKEGQNVTLSCEQNLNHDAMYWYRQDPGQGLRLIYYSQIVNDFQKGDIAEGYSVSREKKESFPLTVTSAQKNPTAFYLCASSIGKTQYFGPGTRLLVL.

Regarding this clone: The sample has other DNA sequences that encode this CDR3 too. The DNA for the CDR3 is TGTGCCAGCAGCTTAGGGCGGAACACTGAAGCTTTCTTT. Protein product: CASSLGRNTEAFF. The chain uses TRBV11-2 and TRBJ1-1; no definite D call. Trimming pared 1 base from V and 1 base from J, leaving 4 bases between. Per germline, CDR1 SGHAT and CDR2 FQNNGV. This CDR3 has 13 amino acids. Together with reference TRBV11-2 and TRBJ1-1, the CDR3 gives the full variable domain: EAGVAQSPRYKIIEKRQSVAFWCNPISGHATLYWYQQILGQGPKLLIQFQNNGVVDDSQLPKDRFSAERLKGVDSTLKIQPAKLEDSAVYLCASSLGRNTEAFFGQGTRLTVV.

The J gene is TRBJ1-5, the V gene TRBV7-2; D is undetermined. The V gene lost 5 bases and the J gene lost 1 base, with 6 bases spanning the gap. The length of the CDR3 is 13 residues. CDR1 and CDR2 (germline): SGHTA, FQGNSA. The CDR3 here is CASSPMSNQPQHF. Here the CDR3 DNA reads TGTGCCAGCAGCCCGATGAGCAATCAGCCCCAGCATTTT. Using reference TRBV7-2 and TRBJ1-5 for the parts outside the CDR3, the full variable domain is GAGVSQSPSNKVTEKGKDVELRCDPISGHTALYWYRQSLGQGLEFLIYFQGNSAPDKSGLPSDRFSAERTGGSVSTLTIQRTQQEDSAVYLCASSPMSNQPQHFGDGTRLSIL.